What follows are 23 T cell receptor beta chains derived from one specimen sequenced in a study of blood T cell repertoires in COVID-19. Clones were sequenced by immunoSEQ multiplex PCR, and TCRdb holds only the in-frame ones, with some missing. The table includes 200,000 to 250,000 clones, roughly four fifths detected once. The sequenced sample was peripheral blood. All receptors come from a woman aged 65 to 85 with acute or convalescent COVID-19.

This rearrangement joins TRBV5-1 to TRBJ1-2; 11 nucleotides line up with TRBD1. J gave up 8 bases and V 0 bases, and 9 bases lay outside the gene matches. Germline V gene data show CDR1 as SGHRS and CDR2 as YFSETQ. CDR3 length: 16 residues. The CDR3 sequence is CASSLDGTGGFPGYTF. CDR3 bases: TGCGCCAGCAGCTTGGATGGGACAGGGGGATTCCCAGGCTACACCTTC.

The chain employs TRBV30 and TRBJ1-2, with D hard to call. CDR1 GTSNPN and CDR2 SVGIG come from the germline V gene (reference sequence). The CDR3 has 12 amino acids. V was trimmed by 5 bases and J by 2 bases, leaving 9 bases between them. The CDR3 is CAWGDINYGYTF. In DNA form, the CDR3 reads TGTGCCTGGGGAGACATCAACTATGGCTACACCTTC.

The chain employs TRBV5-4 and TRBJ2-4; TRBD2 aligns across 10 bases. This CDR3 region has 17 residues. The germline gives CDR1 SGHNT, CDR2 YYREEE (reference sequence). With V trimmed by 4 bases and J by 8 bases, 15 bases remained unmatched. The CDR3 nucleotides are TGTGCCAGCAGCCCCGGACTAGCGGTTATAGCCAAGGACATTCAGTACTTC. Protein product: CASSPGLAVIAKDIQYF.

This chain connects TRBV19 to TRBJ2-5, with 7 bases identical to TRBD1. Trimming removed 4 bases from V and 4 bases from J; junction bases left unmatched: 6. Germline V gene lookup returns CDR1 LNHDA and CDR2 SQIVND (reference sequence). The CDR3 is 14 residues long. CDR3 coding DNA: TGTGCCAGTAGTAAGACAGGGACCGGAGAGACCCAGTACTTC. Its translation is CASSKTGTGETQYF.

This chain connects TRBV5-1 to TRBJ2-5, with TRBD1 identical over 9 bases. The CDR3 totals 15 residues. In germline, CDR1 is SGHRS, CDR2 YFSETQ. Trimming took 4 bases from V and 4 from J; bases not matched to a gene: 8. CDR3 sequence: CASSAQQGAPETQYF. DNA of the CDR3: TGCGCCAGCAGCGCCCAACAGGGGGCCCCAGAGACCCAGTACTTC. Looking up the rest from reference TRBV5-1 and TRBJ2-5 gives the full variable domain: KAGVTQTPRYLIKTRGQQVTLSCSPISGHRSVSWYQQTPGQGLQFLFEYFSETQRNKGNFPGRFSGRQFSNSRSEMNVSTLELGDSALYLCASSAQQGAPETQYFGPGTRLLVL.

This chain links TRBV5-5 with TRBJ1-2; D perhaps matches TRBD1 (6 bases). Trimming shortened V by 2 bases and J by 5 bases, and 10 bases separated the two germline ends. The CDR3 has 13 amino acids. Germline CDR1 SGHKS, CDR2 YYEKEE (reference sequence). Here the CDR3 reads CASSLGTSYGYTF. Written as DNA, the CDR3 is TGTGCCAGCAGCTTAGGGACAAGTTATGGCTACACCTTC.

The rearrangement joins TRBV2 to TRBJ1-1, with TRBD1 identical over 9 bases. The CDR3 consists of 15 residues. Germline CDR1 is SNHLY and CDR2 is FYNNEI. V shed 5 bases, J shed 0 bases, and the junction held 4 bases outside the gene matches. DNA for the CDR3: TGTGCCAGCAGTCAGGACAGGGGCGTGAACACTGAAGCTTTCTTT. Translation gives CASSQDRGVNTEAFF.

The gene calls are TRBV12-3 or TRBV12-4 and TRBJ2-3; maybe TRBD2 (5 bases). This CDR3 region has 12 residues. V lost 5 bases and J lost 8, with 11 bases in between. The CDR3 DNA sequence: TGTGCCAGCAGTCCTAGCATTTTTACGCAGTATTTT. Residues: CASSPSIFTQYF.

This clone was counted ten times or more. J is TRBJ1-6 and V is TRBV27; D gene unclear. This CDR3 contains 16 residues. The germline V and J ends were trimmed by 3 bases and 0 bases, with 9 bases remaining between them. Germline V lookup: CDR1 MNHEY, CDR2 SMNVEV (reference sequence). The CDR3: CASSFSTSSYNSPLHF. The CDR3 nucleotides read TGTGCCAGCAGTTTCTCAACTTCCTCCTATAATTCACCCCTCCACTTT.

V gene TRBV7-2 combines with J gene TRBJ1-6; tentatively, D is TRBD1 (6 bases). Trimming took 0 bases from V and 4 from J, leaving 10 bases between them. From germline, CDR1 is SGHTA and CDR2 FQGNSA. CDR3 length equals 16 residues. In DNA form, the CDR3 reads TGTGCCAGCAGCTTAGCCGGACAGATATATAATTCACCCCTCCACTTT. Translation gives CASSLAGQIYNSPLHF.

The chain joins TRBV5-1 to TRBJ2-2, with 8 bases that match TRBD1. Germline V lookup: CDR1 SGHRS, CDR2 YFSETQ. This CDR3 has 15 amino acids. V shed 4 bases and J 1 base; nucleotides not matched to a gene: 3. CDR3 DNA: TGCGCCAGCAGCCCTGGGACAGGGAACACCGGGGAGCTGTTTTTT. Translation gives CASSPGTGNTGELFF.

The chain has TRBV3-1 (or the pseudogene TRBV3-2) and TRBJ2-2; no clear D gene. V was trimmed by 1 base and J by 6 bases, leaving 6 bases between them. The CDR3 covers 13 residues. Per germline, CDR1 LGHDT and CDR2 YNNKEL (reference sequence). The CDR3 loop is CASSQVVSGELFF. CDR3 sequence (DNA): TGTGCCAGCAGCCAAGTAGTGTCCGGGGAGCTGTTTTTT.

This rearrangement joins TRBV24-1 to TRBJ1-2; tentatively, D is TRBD1 (6 bases). CDR3 length: 16 amino acids. The germline V gene has CDR1 KGHDR and CDR2 SFDVKD. The V gene lost 4 bases and the J gene lost 1 base, with 15 bases spanning the gap. The CDR3 DNA follows: TGTGCCACCAGTGACCCAAGGACAGTTCATAACTATGGCTACACCTTC. This translates into CATSDPRTVHNYGYTF.

The CDR3, as DNA: TGTGCCTGGAGTGTGGGGCAGGGGGGCTATGGCTACACCTTC. It encodes CAWSVGQGGYGYTF. This sequence joins TRBV30 and TRBJ1-2, with 7 positions matching TRBD1. V trimming: 0 bases; J trimming: 4 bases; junction bases outside the gene matches: 5. Looked up from germline, CDR1 is GTSNPN and CDR2 is SVGIG (reference sequence). The CDR3 contains 14 residues.

The chain combines TRBV4-2 with TRBJ2-2, with TRBD1 matching over 8 bases. CDR3 length: 15 residues. The germline gives CDR1 LGHNA, CDR2 YNFKEQ. The J segment lost 3 bases and the V segment lost 6 bases, leaving 6 bases of the junction unmatched. The CDR3 here is CASSPSTGDTGELFF. CDR3 nucleotides: TGTGCCAGCAGTCCGTCGACAGGGGACACCGGGGAGCTGTTTTTT.

The rearrangement joins TRBV4-3 to TRBJ1-3; TRBD1 aligns across 12 bases. The CDR3 sequence is 19 residues long. With 0 bases clipped from V and 4 bases from J, the junction kept 10 bases outside the gene matches. Germline CDR1 reads LGHNA; CDR2 reads YSLEER. This chain's CDR3 is CASSQDFAGTGGTGNTIYF. The DNA for the CDR3 is TGCGCCAGCAGCCAAGATTTCGCCGGGACAGGGGGCACAGGAAACACCATATATTTT.

The rearrangement joins TRBV6-2 or TRBV6-3 to TRBJ2-2; no firm D call. CDR3 size: 14 residues. Looked up from germline, CDR1 is MNHEY and CDR2 is SVGEGT. Deletions cut 2 bases from V and 7 bases from J, with 11 bases between. CDR3 residues: CASSYLPSRGELFF. DNA of the CDR3: TGTGCCAGCAGTTACCTCCCCTCCCGCGGGGAGCTGTTTTTT.

V gene TRBV4-2 combines with J gene TRBJ1-4, with 9 bases fitting TRBD1. V lost 1 base, J lost 6 bases, and 3 bases stayed unmatched. Germline CDR1 is LGHNA and CDR2 is YNFKEQ. This CDR3 comprises 15 residues. Here the CDR3 DNA reads TGTGCCAGCAGCCAAGCGGGACAGGGAGATGAAAAACTGTTTTTT. Amino acids: CASSQAGQGDEKLFF.

The rearrangement uses TRBV20-1 and TRBJ2-1; D ambiguous. Germline CDR1 DFQATT, CDR2 SNEGSKA (reference sequence). V lost 3 bases, J lost 6 bases, and 12 bases lay in between. The CDR3 has 13 residues. In DNA form, the CDR3 reads TGCAGTGCTAGTCGCCTAGTTCTCAATGAGCAGTTCTTC. Translation gives CSASRLVLNEQFF.

This clone was counted a few times. CDR3 DNA: TGTGCCAGCAGCCAGGACAGGGAAGGCTATGGCTACACCTTC. The encoded protein is CASSQDREGYGYTF. V is TRBV28 and J is TRBJ1-2; 8 bases map to TRBD1. The trim removed 6 bases at V and 4 bases at J, leaving 7 bases unmatched. This CDR3 has 14 amino acids. Germline loops: CDR1 MDHEN, CDR2 SYDVKM.

The chain is built from TRBV7-2 and TRBJ1-1, with 9 bases that match TRBD1. Looked up from germline, CDR1 is SGHTA and CDR2 is FQGNSA. The CDR3 has 14 amino acids. After removal of 5 bases from V and 4 bases from J, the junction contained 5 bases not matched to a gene. The DNA for the CDR3 is TGTGCCAGCAGCCCGGGACAGGGTTTCACTGAAGCTTTCTTT. This codes for CASSPGQGFTEAFF.

The chain links TRBV15 to TRBJ1-2; tentative D call: TRBD1 (5 bases). CDR3 length equals 13 residues. The V and J ends lost 5 bases and 3 bases respectively, with 10 bases between them. Germline V gene sequence: CDR1 LNHNV, CDR2 YYDKDF (reference sequence). DNA for the CDR3: TGTGCCACCAGCGCGGGGGGAGACTATGGCTACACCTTC. This encodes CATSAGGDYGYTF.

The DNA for the CDR3 is TGTGCCAGCAGCTTCCGGGGGGGCGATTACAATGAGCAGTTCTTC. Protein: CASSFRGGDYNEQFF. V is TRBV7-2 and J is TRBJ2-1; 8 bases fit TRBD2. CDR3 length equals 15 residues. Germline values: CDR1 SGHTA, CDR2 FQGNSA. Germline trimming cut 3 bases from V and 4 bases from J; bases unmatched to any gene: 5.